The 28 T cell receptor beta chains reported below all come from one sample, sequenced in a study of blood T cell repertoires in COVID-19. Sequencing was performed with immunoSEQ multiplex PCR; in TCRdb, only in-frame clones are kept and a portion is missing. The sample records some 120,000 clones, approximately 84% being singletons. Sequenced: peripheral blood. The receptors were sampled from a man in his forties or fifties with acute or convalescent COVID-19.

This clone was seen a single time. The chain joins TRBV11-3 to TRBJ2-1; tentatively, D is TRBD2 (5 bases). The CDR3 has 16 residues. CDR1 and CDR2 (germline): SGHNT, YENEEA. Between the trimmed V and J ends, which lost 1 base and 0 bases, there was a span of 10 bases. CDR3 residues: CASSLGGTSSYNEQFF. CDR3 bases: TGTGCCAGCAGCTTAGGTGGCACTAGCTCCTACAATGAGCAGTTCTTC.

The chain has TRBV18 and TRBJ2-7; 7 bases fit TRBD2. Per the germline V gene, CDR1 is KGHSH and CDR2 is LQKENI. The CDR3 has 16 amino acids. The junction had 8 bases not matched to a gene; V was cut back by 3 bases and J by 0 bases. Here the CDR3 DNA reads TGTGCCAGCTCACCTACGGGGAGGGCCAGCTCCTACGAGCAGTACTTC. It yields the protein CASSPTGRASSYEQYF. The full variable domain, rest sourced from reference TRBV18 and TRBJ2-7, is NAGVMQNPRHLVRRRGQEARLRCSPMKGHSHVYWYRQLPEEGLKFMVYLQKENIIDESGMPKERFSAEFPKEGPSILRIQQVVRGDSAAYFCASSPTGRASSYEQYFGPGTRLTVT.

This clone is a singleton in its sample. The chain uses TRBV28 and TRBJ2-7, with 10 bases matching TRBD1. The ends lost 6 bases at V and 0 bases at J; junction bases unmatched: 2. The CDR3 covers 14 residues. Germline V lookup: CDR1 MDHEN, CDR2 SYDVKM. CDR3 DNA: TGTGCCAGCAGCCGGACAGGGGGCTCCTACGAGCAGTACTTC. It encodes CASSRTGGSYEQYF.

The sample holds a few counts of this clone. The gene calls are TRBV27 and TRBJ2-2, with 10 bases identical to TRBD2. CDR1 is MNHEY, CDR2 SMNVEV, per germline (reference sequence). V lost 4 bases and J lost 4; bases outside the gene matches: 6. The CDR3 length is 16 residues. DNA for the CDR3: TGTGCCAGCAGTTATACTAGCGGGGATAGCACCGGGGAGCTGTTTTTT. This translates into CASSYTSGDSTGELFF.

This clone was observed once. The chain uses TRBV18 and TRBJ1-1; D is unclear. CDR3 length: 13 amino acids. Between the trimmed V and J ends, which lost 4 bases and 1 base, there was a span of 7 bases. The germline gives CDR1 KGHSH, CDR2 LQKENI. CDR3 nucleotide sequence: TGTGCCAGCTCACTGCCAGAGAACACTGAAGCTTTCTTT. Its protein product is CASSLPENTEAFF.

The chain joins TRBV18 to TRBJ2-5, with D possibly being TRBD2 (5 bases). Germline V gene data show CDR1 as KGHSH and CDR2 as LQKENI. This CDR3 contains 15 residues. Trimming took off 2 bases at V and 4 bases at J, with 14 bases between the two ends. The CDR3 loop is CASSPGYASGETQYF. CDR3 nucleotides: TGTGCCAGCTCACCAGGGTACGCGAGCGGAGAGACCCAGTACTTC.

This clone was recorded only once. V usage is TRBV28 and J usage is TRBJ2-1; perhaps TRBD2 as D (6 bases). Between the trimmed V and J ends, which lost 2 bases and 9 bases, there was a span of 14 bases. Per the germline V gene, CDR1 is MDHEN and CDR2 is SYDVKM. CDR3 length equals 14 residues. CDR3 DNA sequence: TGTGCCAGCAGTTTACGACTAGGGGTAGCTGAGCAGTTCTTC. Protein product: CASSLRLGVAEQFF.

The V call is TRBV12-3 or TRBV12-4, the J call TRBJ1-2; 7 bases are shared with TRBD1. V lost 6 bases to trimming and J lost 8 bases; unmatched junction nucleotides: 3. CDR3 length: 11 amino acids. As DNA, the CDR3 is TGTGCCAGCAGGAACAGGGGAGGCTACACCTTC. The encoded protein is CASRNRGGYTF.

The V and J genes are TRBV27 and TRBJ2-2; D is uncertain. The CDR3 runs 14 residues. Trimming stripped 3 bases from V and 4 bases from J, with 9 bases between. The germline V gene has CDR1 MNHEY and CDR2 SMNVEV (reference sequence). Here the CDR3 reads CASSFPAFTGELFF. The CDR3 bases are TGTGCCAGCAGTTTCCCCGCGTTCACCGGGGAGCTGTTTTTT.

The CDR3, as DNA: TGTGCCAGCTCAGGACAGGGGGCCAATCAGCCCCAGCATTTT. Its protein is CASSGQGANQPQHF. This sequence joins TRBV18 and TRBJ1-5; TRBD1 agrees at 11 bases. CDR3 size: 14 residues. V lost 5 bases, J lost 3 bases, and 0 bases stayed unmatched. CDR1 is KGHSH and CDR2 is LQKENI in the germline V gene. Using reference TRBV18 and TRBJ1-5 for the parts outside the CDR3, the full variable domain is NAGVMQNPRHLVRRRGQEARLRCSPMKGHSHVYWYRQLPEEGLKFMVYLQKENIIDESGMPKERFSAEFPKEGPSILRIQQVVRGDSAAYFCASSGQGANQPQHFGDGTRLSIL.

The rearrangement joins TRBV6-5 to TRBJ2-1; 9 nucleotides agree with TRBD2. Germline assignment: CDR1 MNHEY and CDR2 SVGAGI. V lost 8 bases, J lost 1 base, and 0 bases stayed unmatched. This CDR3 has 13 amino acids. The DNA for the CDR3 is TGTGCCAGCCTAGCGGGATCCTACAATGAGCAGTTCTTC. Translating it yields CASLAGSYNEQFF.

The J gene is TRBJ2-2, the V gene TRBV5-1, with 14 bases that match TRBD2. Per germline, CDR1 SGHRS and CDR2 YFSETQ. The CDR3 is 19 residues long. V shed 0 bases, J shed 3 bases, and the junction held 7 bases outside the gene matches. The CDR3 spells CASSLGLAGGRTDTGELFF. CDR3 nucleotide sequence: TGCGCCAGCAGCTTGGGACTAGCGGGGGGGCGAACGGACACCGGGGAGCTGTTTTTT.

There are a few counts of this clone. The chain links TRBV28 to TRBJ1-2, with a tentative D call TRBD1 (6 bases). In germline, CDR1 is MDHEN, CDR2 SYDVKM. CDR3 size: 12 residues. Trimming left V 4 bases short and J 8 bases short, with 11 bases between. For the CDR3, the DNA is TGTGCCAGCAGTTCCCTGACAGGCGGCTACACCTTC. Protein sequence: CASSSLTGGYTF.

The chain links TRBV11-2 to TRBJ2-1, with 7 bases aligning to TRBD2. The germline V gene has CDR1 SGHAT and CDR2 FQNNGV. V was pared by 1 base and J by 2 bases, with 2 bases of the junction left unmatched. The CDR3 is made up of 15 amino acids. The CDR3 nucleotides read TGTGCCAGCAGCTTAGCGCGGGGGACCTACAATGAGCAGTTCTTC. Protein product: CASSLARGTYNEQFF.

V and J are TRBV18 and TRBJ1-1, with D possibly being TRBD1 (5 bases). CDR3 size: 14 residues. The germline V gene has CDR1 KGHSH and CDR2 LQKENI. V was shortened by 6 bases and J by 5 bases, with 16 bases between the two germline ends. The CDR3 protein is CASSPSSPGTEAFF. The CDR3 DNA is TGTGCCAGCTCCCCTTCCTCTCCAGGGACTGAAGCTTTCTTT.

V usage is TRBV6-5 and J usage is TRBJ2-4, with D possibly TRBD1 on 6 matching bases. V lost 2 bases, J lost 0 bases, and 11 bases lay in between. This CDR3 comprises 16 residues. Germline CDR1 is MNHEY and CDR2 is SVGAGI. For the CDR3, the DNA is TGTGCCAGCAGTTACCTGGACAGTCTAGCCAAAAACATTCAGTACTTC. This encodes CASSYLDSLAKNIQYF.

This chain connects TRBV4-3 to TRBJ1-2; TRBD1 matches at 7 bases. V lost 5 bases, J lost 1 base, and 7 bases stayed unmatched. Germline loops: CDR1 LGHNA, CDR2 YSLEER. This CDR3 comprises 15 residues. The CDR3 nucleotides read TGCGCCAGCAGCAGGTCATACAGGGGTAACTATGGCTACACCTTC. Residues: CASSRSYRGNYGYTF.

The rearrangement uses TRBV7-2 and TRBJ2-7; D not resolved. The CDR3 is 13 residues long. CDR1 is SGHTA and CDR2 is FQGNSA in the germline V gene. The V gene lost 0 bases and the J gene lost 0 bases, with 3 bases spanning the gap. CDR3 nucleotide sequence: TGTGCCAGCAGCTTAGCCAGCTCCTACGAGCAGTACTTC. Protein product: CASSLASSYEQYF.

The CDR3 reads CATSVGTSGTDTQYF. CDR3 in DNA: TGTGCCACCAGTGTAGGGACTAGCGGGACAGATACGCAGTATTTT. The genes are TRBV24-1 and TRBJ2-3, with 12 nucleotides matching TRBD2. The V and J ends lost 5 bases and 3 bases, in that order; junction bases with no gene match: 2. Germline V CDR1 and CDR2: KGHDR, SFDVKD. CDR3 size: 15 residues.

The chain combines TRBV30 with TRBJ1-6, with D possibly being TRBD1 (5 bases). This CDR3 region has 15 residues. Per germline, CDR1 GTSNPN and CDR2 SVGIG (reference sequence). V was trimmed by 3 bases and J by 1 base, leaving 10 bases between them. The CDR3 bases are TGTGCCTGGAGAAGAAGGGGATCCTATAATTCACCCCTCCACTTT. Protein product: CAWRRRGSYNSPLHF.

This chain links TRBV7-9 with TRBJ1-5, with a weak D call TRBD1 (5 bases). Per germline, CDR1 SEHNR and CDR2 FQNEAQ (reference sequence). V was clipped by 10 bases and J by 0 bases, with 13 bases between them. The CDR3 runs to 14 residues. In DNA, the CDR3 is TGTGCCAATTCAGGGTCATATAGCAATCAGCCCCAGCATTTT. The encoded protein is CANSGSYSNQPQHF. Drawing the rest from reference TRBV7-9 and TRBJ1-5, the complete variable domain is DTGVSQNPRHKITKRGQNVTFRCDPISEHNRLYWYRQTLGQGPEFLTYFQNEAQLEKSRLLSDRFSAERPKGSFSTLEIQRTEQGDSAMYLCANSGSYSNQPQHFGDGTRLSIL.

The rearrangement joins TRBV7-8 to TRBJ2-7, with D maybe TRBD2 (6 bases). CDR3 length equals 13 residues. Germline-derived CDR1 and CDR2 are SGHVS and FQNEAQ. The V gene lost 1 base and the J gene lost 3 bases, with 7 bases spanning the gap. CDR3 amino acids: CASSLGGDYEQYF. The DNA for the CDR3 is TGTGCCAGCAGCTTAGGGGGGGACTACGAGCAGTACTTC.

This rearrangement joins TRBV6-5 to TRBJ1-4; D is perhaps TRBD1 (6 bases). Trimming cost V 4 bases and J 6 bases, with 15 bases left between them. The CDR3 loop spans 15 amino acids. CDR1 and CDR2 (germline): MNHEY, SVGAGI. The DNA for the CDR3 is TGTGCCAGCAGTTCCACAGGGTCGGGTGATGAAAAACTGTTTTTT. Residues: CASSSTGSGDEKLFF.

This clone was seen a single time. The chain couples TRBV7-3 to TRBJ1-2; D gene unclear. CDR3 size: 14 residues. Trimming took 1 base from V and 5 from J, leaving 11 bases between them. Germline assignment: CDR1 SGHTA and CDR2 FQGTGA. This CDR3 reads CASSLKVAGYGYTF. CDR3 coding DNA: TGTGCCAGCAGCTTAAAGGTGGCGGGGTATGGCTACACCTTC. Supplemented by reference TRBV7-3 and TRBJ1-2, the full variable domain reads GAGVSQTPSNKVTEKGKYVELRCDPISGHTALYWYRQSLGQGPEFLIYFQGTGAADDSGLPNDRFFAVRPEGSVSTLKIQRTERGDSAVYLCASSLKVAGYGYTFGSGTRLTVV.

V and J are TRBV29-1 and TRBJ1-2; D ambiguous. CDR3 size: 11 residues. CDR1 and CDR2 (germline): SQVTM, ANQGSEA. V dropped 6 bases and J dropped 1 base, with 6 bases sitting between them. The CDR3 protein is CSVTFNYGYTF. In DNA form, the CDR3 reads TGCAGCGTGACATTTAACTATGGCTACACCTTC. Full variable domain (remainder filled in from reference TRBV29-1 and TRBJ1-2): SAVISQKPSRDICQRGTSLTIQCQVDSQVTMMFWYRQQPGQSLTLIATANQGSEATYESGFVIDKFPISRPNLTFSTLTVSNMSPEDSSIYLCSVTFNYGYTFGSGTRLTVV.

This chain joins TRBV18 and TRBJ1-1; D is unresolved. V was trimmed by 1 base and J by 1 base, leaving 7 bases between them. The germline V gene encodes CDR1 KGHSH and CDR2 LQKENI. The CDR3 length is 14 residues. CDR3 in DNA: TGTGCCAGCTCACCACAGGAGTCGAACACTGAAGCTTTCTTT. The encoded protein is CASSPQESNTEAFF.

V gene TRBV10-3 combines with J gene TRBJ2-1; 7 bases align to TRBD1. This CDR3 has 15 residues. J was trimmed by 7 bases and V by 7 bases; bases with no gene match: 13. Germline V gene data show CDR1 as ENHRY and CDR2 as SYGVKD. CDR3 loop: CAIKSDLTGSNEQFF. CDR3 DNA: TGTGCCATCAAGTCGGATCTGACAGGGTCGAATGAGCAGTTCTTC.

V is TRBV6-5 and J is TRBJ2-3; 8 bases are shared with TRBD2. The J segment lost 1 base and the V segment lost 2 bases, leaving 2 bases of the junction unmatched. Germline CDR1 MNHEY, CDR2 SVGAGI. The CDR3 is 15 amino acids. The CDR3 DNA reads as TGTGCCAGCAGTTACGGGCGGGGGGGCACAGATACGCAGTATTTT. This translates into CASSYGRGGTDTQYF.